This record looks at one T cell receptor (beta chain) sequence and its context. The data stem from a study of T cell responses to AZD1222 COVID-19 vaccine. The V gene's germline CDR1 is SGHTA and CDR2 FQGNSA. The CDR3 is 16 amino acids. V was clipped by 2 bases and J by 0 bases, with 11 bases between them. Using immunoSEQ multiplex PCR, the repertoire was profiled, and TCRdb retains in-frame clones only, with some absent. The table lists more than 90,000 clones, roughly 86% of them singletons. The receptor's source is an adult in good health. The gene calls are TRBV7-2 and TRBJ1-3, with D possibly being TRBD1 (6 bases). The source was peripheral blood, collected on day 0 of AZD1222 vaccination. In DNA form, the CDR3 reads TGTGCCAGCAGCTTAAGGGGCAGGGGCTCTGGAAACACCATATATTTT. Translating it yields CASSLRGRGSGNTIYF.